This T cell receptor beta chain was recorded in a study of T cells in Graves' hyperthyroidism and ophthalmopathy. From RNA transcripts, TCR beta CDR3 regions were amplified. The TCR CDR3 was amplified in a first-round RT-PCR using the HTBI primer set. MiXCR, applied by TCRdb to the multiplex PCR reads, yields one record per CDR3 protein. Of roughly 560,000 distinct CDR3 sequences in the sample, roughly 14% were seen once. On the basis of clinical symptoms, serum thyroxine and TRAb, thyroid ultrasound and orbital computed tomography, diagnoses were made. More than 9.5 ml fresh peripheral blood yielded the PBMCs. Ten or more counts support this clonotype. V was pared by 5 bases and J by 1 base, with 14 bases between. Germline-derived CDR1 and CDR2 are GTSNPN and SVGIG (reference sequence). The CDR3 covers 14 residues.

The TCR comes from a woman in her 40s with Graves' ophthalmopathy. The V gene is TRBV30, the J gene TRBJ1-1, with a weak D call TRBD1 (5 bases). The material sequenced was blood. In DNA, the CDR3 is TGTGCCTGGGCTCCGGGACTGGGGAACACTGAAGCTTTCTTT. It encodes CAWAPGLGNTEAFF.